This TCR beta chain originates from a study of CD8 T cells in ankylosing spondylitis. This clonotype was counted only a few times. TCRdb used MiXCR to reprocess the 5' RACE reads, holding one entry per CDR3 protein. The sample records 200,000 to 250,000 distinct CDR3 sequences, roughly a tenth being singletons. The CDR3 loop spans 17 amino acids. Germline CDR1 is DFQATT and CDR2 is SNEGSKA (reference sequence). Trimming took 0 bases from V and 1 from J; bases not matched to a gene: 7. The source material was blood, either unsorted or a sorted T cell fraction (not recorded which). V and J are TRBV20-1 and TRBJ2-1, with 9 bases fitting TRBD2. This clonotype was sampled from a male donor with ankylosing spondylitis or in good health (not recorded which). The CDR3 loop reads CSARDSGGSPSYNEQFF. CDR3 DNA sequence: TGCAGTGCTAGAGATAGCGGGGGCTCCCCTTCCTACAATGAGCAGTTCTTC.